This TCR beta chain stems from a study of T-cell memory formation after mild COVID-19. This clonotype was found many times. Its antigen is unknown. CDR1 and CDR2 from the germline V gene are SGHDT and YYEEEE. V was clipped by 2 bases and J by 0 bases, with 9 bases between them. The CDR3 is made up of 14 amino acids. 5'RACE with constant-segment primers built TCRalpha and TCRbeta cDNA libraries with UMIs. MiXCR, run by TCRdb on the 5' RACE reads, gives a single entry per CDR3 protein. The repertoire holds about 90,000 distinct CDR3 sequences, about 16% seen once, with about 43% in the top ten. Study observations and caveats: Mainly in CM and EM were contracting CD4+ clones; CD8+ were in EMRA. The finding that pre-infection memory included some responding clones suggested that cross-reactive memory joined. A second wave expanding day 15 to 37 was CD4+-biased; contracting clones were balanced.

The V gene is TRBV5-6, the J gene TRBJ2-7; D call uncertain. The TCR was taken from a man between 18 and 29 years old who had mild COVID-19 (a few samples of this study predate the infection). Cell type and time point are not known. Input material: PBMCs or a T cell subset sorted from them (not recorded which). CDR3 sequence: CASSFSKTSYEQYF. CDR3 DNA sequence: TGTGCCAGCAGCTTTAGCAAGACCTCCTACGAGCAGTACTTC.